Listed here is a single T cell receptor beta chain. Repertoires were generated with immunoSEQ multiplex PCR, while TCRdb's copy carries only in-frame clones and drops some. This table has around 150,000 clones, around 92% appearing once. The data were obtained in a study of blood T cell repertoires in COVID-19. For the study at large: Samples taken during acute and convalescent COVID-19 were collected in the United States, Italy and Spain.

V lost 3 bases, J lost 5 bases, and 22 bases lay in between. The germline V gene encodes CDR1 MDHEN and CDR2 SYDVKM. The CDR3 loop spans 18 amino acids. The sequencing sample was made of peripheral blood. This sequence originates from a man aged 25 to 40 with COVID-19, enrolled during active disease. V is TRBV28 and J is TRBJ1-4; D remains ambiguous. CDR3 bases: TGTGCCAGCAGTTTTGGTGCCCGCAACCCGGGAACGAATGAAAAACTGTTTTTT. It encodes CASSFGARNPGTNEKLFF.